This record concerns one T cell receptor (beta chain) sequence. The antigen is unknown. These data come from a study of beta chain features in type 1 diabetes. Study-level findings and limits: Across all four CD4+ subsets, people with type 1 diabetes showed modestly shorter TCRB CDR3s.

The sequenced template was cDNA made from the entire isolated RNA. The data were produced by immunoSEQ multiplex PCR, yet TCRdb's version contains in-frame clones alone and is incomplete. Of roughly 150,000 clones listed, approximately 9.1% are singletons. After removal of 7 bases from V and 5 bases from J, the junction contained 8 bases not matched to a gene. The CDR3 spans 14 residues. The germline gives CDR1 MDHEN, CDR2 SYDVKM. This sequence joins TRBV28 and TRBJ1-5, with 7 bases that match TRBD1. The sample was central memory CD4+ T cells from blood. The TCR comes from a woman aged 25-40 years with type 1 diabetes. The CDR3 protein is CASNGDRQYQPQHF. CDR3 sequence (DNA): TGTGCCAGCAATGGGGACAGACAATATCAGCCCCAGCATTTT.